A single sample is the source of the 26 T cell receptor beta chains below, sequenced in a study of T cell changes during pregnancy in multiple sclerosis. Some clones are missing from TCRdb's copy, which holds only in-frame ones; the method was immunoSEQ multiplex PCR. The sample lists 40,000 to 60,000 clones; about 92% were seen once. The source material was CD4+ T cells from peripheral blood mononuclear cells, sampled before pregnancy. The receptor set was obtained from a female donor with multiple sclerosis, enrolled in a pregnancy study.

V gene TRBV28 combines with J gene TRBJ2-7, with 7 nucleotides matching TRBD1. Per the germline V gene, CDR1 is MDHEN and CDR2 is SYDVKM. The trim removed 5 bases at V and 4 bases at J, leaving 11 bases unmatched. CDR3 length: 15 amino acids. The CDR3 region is CASSLPGQIQYEQYF. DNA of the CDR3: TGTGCCAGCAGTCTTCCGGGACAGATACAGTACGAGCAGTACTTC.

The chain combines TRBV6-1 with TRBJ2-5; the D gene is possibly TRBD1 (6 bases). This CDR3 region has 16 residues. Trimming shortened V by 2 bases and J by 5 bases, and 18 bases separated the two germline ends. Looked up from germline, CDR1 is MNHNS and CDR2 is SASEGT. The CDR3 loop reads CASSERRGVQGETQYF. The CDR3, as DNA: TGTGCCAGCAGTGAACGGCGAGGGGTTCAGGGGGAGACCCAGTACTTC.

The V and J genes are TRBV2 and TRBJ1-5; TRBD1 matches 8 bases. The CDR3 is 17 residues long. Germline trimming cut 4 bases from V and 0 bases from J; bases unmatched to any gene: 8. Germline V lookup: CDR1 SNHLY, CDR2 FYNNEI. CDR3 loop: CASSGEGQVFSNQPQHF. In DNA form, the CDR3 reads TGTGCCAGCAGTGGAGAGGGACAGGTCTTTAGCAATCAGCCCCAGCATTTT.

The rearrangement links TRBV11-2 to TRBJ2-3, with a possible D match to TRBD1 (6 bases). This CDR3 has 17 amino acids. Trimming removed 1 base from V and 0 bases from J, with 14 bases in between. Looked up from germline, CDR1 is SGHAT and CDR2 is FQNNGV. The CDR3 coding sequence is TGTGCCAGCAGCTTAGTGGCAGGGGACCCCAGCACAGATACGCAGTATTTT. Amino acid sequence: CASSLVAGDPSTDTQYF. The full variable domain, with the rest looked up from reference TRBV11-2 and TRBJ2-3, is EAGVAQSPRYKIIEKRQSVAFWCNPISGHATLYWYQQILGQGPKLLIQFQNNGVVDDSQLPKDRFSAERLKGVDSTLKIQPAKLEDSAVYLCASSLVAGDPSTDTQYFGPGTRLTVL.

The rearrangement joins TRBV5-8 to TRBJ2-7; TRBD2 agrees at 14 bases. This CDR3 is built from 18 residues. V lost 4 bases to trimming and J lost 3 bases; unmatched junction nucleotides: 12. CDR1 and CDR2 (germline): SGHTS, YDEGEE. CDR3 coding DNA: TGTGCCAGCAGCCGCGGGACTAGCGGGAGAGGGGGGATCTACGAGCAGTACTTC. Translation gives CASSRGTSGRGGIYEQYF.

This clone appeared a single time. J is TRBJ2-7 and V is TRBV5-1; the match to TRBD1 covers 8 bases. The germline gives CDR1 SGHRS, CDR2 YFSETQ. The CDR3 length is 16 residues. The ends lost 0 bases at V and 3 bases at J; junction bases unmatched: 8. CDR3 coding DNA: TGCGCCAGCAGCTTGGAAGGACAGGGAAGTAACTACGAGCAGTACTTC. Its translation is CASSLEGQGSNYEQYF. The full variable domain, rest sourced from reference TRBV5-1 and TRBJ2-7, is KAGVTQTPRYLIKTRGQQVTLSCSPISGHRSVSWYQQTPGQGLQFLFEYFSETQRNKGNFPGRFSGRQFSNSRSEMNVSTLELGDSALYLCASSLEGQGSNYEQYFGPGTRLTVT.

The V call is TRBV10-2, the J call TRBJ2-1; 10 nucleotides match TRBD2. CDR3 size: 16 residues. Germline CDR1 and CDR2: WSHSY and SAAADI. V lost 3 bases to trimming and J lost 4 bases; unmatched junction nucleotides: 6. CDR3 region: CASSDLAGAGYNEQFF. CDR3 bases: TGCGCCAGCAGTGACCTAGCGGGAGCTGGGTACAATGAGCAGTTCTTC.

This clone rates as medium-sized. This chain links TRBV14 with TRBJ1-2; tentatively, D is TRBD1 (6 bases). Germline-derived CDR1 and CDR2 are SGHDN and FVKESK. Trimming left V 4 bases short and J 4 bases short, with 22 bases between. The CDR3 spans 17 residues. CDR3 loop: CASSPSWGQGISYGYTF. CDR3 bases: TGTGCCAGCAGCCCTTCTTGGGGGCAGGGGATTTCCTATGGCTACACCTTC.

The CDR3 DNA follows: TGTGCCAGCAGCGTAGTTGTGGGGGAGGCAGATACGCAGTATTTT. It yields the protein CASSVVVGEADTQYF. The rearrangement links TRBV9 to TRBJ2-3; D perhaps matches TRBD2 (6 bases). Per the germline V gene, CDR1 is SGDLS and CDR2 is YYNGEE. This CDR3 has 15 residues. Trimming removed 0 bases at V and 4 bases at J, with 12 bases between.

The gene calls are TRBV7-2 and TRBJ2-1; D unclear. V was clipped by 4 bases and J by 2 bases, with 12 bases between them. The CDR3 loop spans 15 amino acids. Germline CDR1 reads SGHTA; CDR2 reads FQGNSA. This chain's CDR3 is CASSSLATPYNEQFF. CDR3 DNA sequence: TGTGCCAGCAGCTCCTTAGCCACTCCCTACAATGAGCAGTTCTTC. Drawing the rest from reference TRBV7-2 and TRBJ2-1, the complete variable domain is GAGVSQSPSNKVTEKGKDVELRCDPISGHTALYWYRQSLGQGLEFLIYFQGNSAPDKSGLPSDRFSAERTGGSVSTLTIQRTQQEDSAVYLCASSSLATPYNEQFFGPGTRLTVL.

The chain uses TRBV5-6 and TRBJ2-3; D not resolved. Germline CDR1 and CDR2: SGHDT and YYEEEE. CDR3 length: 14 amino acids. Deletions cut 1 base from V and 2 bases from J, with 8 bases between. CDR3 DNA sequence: TGTGCCAGCAGCTTGTCAGTTTCCACAGATACGCAGTATTTT. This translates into CASSLSVSTDTQYF.

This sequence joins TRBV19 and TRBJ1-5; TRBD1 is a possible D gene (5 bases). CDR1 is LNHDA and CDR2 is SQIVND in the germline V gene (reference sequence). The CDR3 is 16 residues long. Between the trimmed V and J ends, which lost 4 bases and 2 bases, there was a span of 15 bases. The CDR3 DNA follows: TGTGCCAGTAGTAATTCAGGGATAGGGGGCAATCAGCCCCAGCATTTT. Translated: CASSNSGIGGNQPQHF.

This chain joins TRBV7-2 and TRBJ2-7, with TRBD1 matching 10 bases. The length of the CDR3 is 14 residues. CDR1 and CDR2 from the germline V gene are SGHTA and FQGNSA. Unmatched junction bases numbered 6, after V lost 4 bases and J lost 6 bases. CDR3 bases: TGTGCCAGCAGCTGGGGAGACAGGGGGCGCGAGCAGTACTTC. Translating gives CASSWGDRGREQYF.

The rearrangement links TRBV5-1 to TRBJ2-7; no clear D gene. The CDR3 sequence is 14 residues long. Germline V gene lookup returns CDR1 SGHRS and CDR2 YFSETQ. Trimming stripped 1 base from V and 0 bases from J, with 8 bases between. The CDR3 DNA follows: TGCGCCAGCAGCTTGAGCCCTTACTCCTACGAGCAGTACTTC. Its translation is CASSLSPYSYEQYF.

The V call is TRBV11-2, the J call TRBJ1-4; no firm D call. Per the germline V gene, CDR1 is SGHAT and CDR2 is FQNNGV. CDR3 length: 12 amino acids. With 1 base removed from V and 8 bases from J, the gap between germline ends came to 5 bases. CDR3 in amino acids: CASSLVREKLFF. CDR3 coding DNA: TGTGCCAGCAGCTTAGTTCGGGAAAAACTGTTTTTT. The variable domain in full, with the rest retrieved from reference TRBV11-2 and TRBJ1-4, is EAGVAQSPRYKIIEKRQSVAFWCNPISGHATLYWYQQILGQGPKLLIQFQNNGVVDDSQLPKDRFSAERLKGVDSTLKIQPAKLEDSAVYLCASSLVREKLFFGSGTQLSVL.

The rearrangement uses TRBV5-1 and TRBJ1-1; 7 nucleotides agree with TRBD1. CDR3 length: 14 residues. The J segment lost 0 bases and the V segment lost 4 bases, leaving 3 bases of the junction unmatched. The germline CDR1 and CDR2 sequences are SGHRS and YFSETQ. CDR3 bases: TGCGCCAGCAGCCGGGACAGTATGAACACTGAAGCTTTCTTT. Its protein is CASSRDSMNTEAFF.

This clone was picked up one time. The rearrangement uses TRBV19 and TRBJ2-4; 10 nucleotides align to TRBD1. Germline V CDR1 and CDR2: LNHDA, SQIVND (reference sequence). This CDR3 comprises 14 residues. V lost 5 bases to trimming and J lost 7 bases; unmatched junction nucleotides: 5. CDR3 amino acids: CASSRRDRGNIQYF. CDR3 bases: TGTGCCAGTAGTCGGCGGGACAGGGGCAACATTCAGTACTTC.

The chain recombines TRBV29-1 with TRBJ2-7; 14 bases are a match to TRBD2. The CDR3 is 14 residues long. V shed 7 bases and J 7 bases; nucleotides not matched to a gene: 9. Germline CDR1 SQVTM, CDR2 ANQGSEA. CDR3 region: CSAIGTSGSLEQYF. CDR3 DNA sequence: TGCAGCGCCATAGGGACTAGCGGGAGTCTAGAGCAGTACTTC.

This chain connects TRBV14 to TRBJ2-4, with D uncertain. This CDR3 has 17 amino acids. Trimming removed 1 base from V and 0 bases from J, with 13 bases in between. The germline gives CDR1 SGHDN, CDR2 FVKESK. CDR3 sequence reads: CASSQASPHVAKNIQYF. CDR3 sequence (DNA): TGTGCCAGCAGCCAAGCTTCCCCACACGTAGCCAAAAACATTCAGTACTTC. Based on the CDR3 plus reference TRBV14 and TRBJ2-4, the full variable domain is EAGVTQFPSHSVIEKGQTVTLRCDPISGHDNLYWYRRVMGKEIKFLLHFVKESKQDESGMPNNRFLAERTGGTYSTLKVQPAELEDSGVYFCASSQASPHVAKNIQYFGAGTRLSVL.

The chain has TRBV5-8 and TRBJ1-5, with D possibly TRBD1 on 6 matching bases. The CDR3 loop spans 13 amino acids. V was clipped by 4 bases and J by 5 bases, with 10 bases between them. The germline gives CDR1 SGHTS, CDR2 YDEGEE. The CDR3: CASSKDRDQPQHF. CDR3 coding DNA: TGTGCCAGCAGCAAGGACAGAGATCAGCCCCAGCATTTT.

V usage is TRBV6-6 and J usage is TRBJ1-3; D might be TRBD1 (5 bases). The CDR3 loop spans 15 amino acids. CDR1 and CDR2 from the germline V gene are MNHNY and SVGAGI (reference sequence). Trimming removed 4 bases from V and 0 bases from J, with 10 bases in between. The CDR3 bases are TGTGCCAGCAGTTCACAGGCGAGCTCTGGAAACACCATATATTTT. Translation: CASSSQASSGNTIYF.

This CDR3 reads CATGAGGTDTQYF. DNA for the CDR3: TGTGCCACAGGGGCAGGGGGTACAGATACGCAGTATTTT. This chain links TRBV7-9 with TRBJ2-3, with TRBD1 matching over 7 bases. V shed 10 bases, J shed 3 bases, and the junction held 7 bases outside the gene matches. The germline V gene has CDR1 SEHNR and CDR2 FQNEAQ (reference sequence). This CDR3 has 13 residues.

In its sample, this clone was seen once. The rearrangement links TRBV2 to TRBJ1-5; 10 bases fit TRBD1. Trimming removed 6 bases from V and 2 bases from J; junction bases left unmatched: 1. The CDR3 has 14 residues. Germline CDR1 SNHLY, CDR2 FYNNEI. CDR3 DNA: TGTGCCAGCAGGGGGACAGGGGGCAATCAGCCCCAGCATTTT. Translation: CASRGTGGNQPQHF.

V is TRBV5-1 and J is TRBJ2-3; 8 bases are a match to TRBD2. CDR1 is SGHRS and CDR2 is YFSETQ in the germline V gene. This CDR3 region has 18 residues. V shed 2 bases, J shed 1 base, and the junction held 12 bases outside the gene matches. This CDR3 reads CASSLSRAGVVGTDTQYF. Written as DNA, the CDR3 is TGCGCCAGCAGCTTATCCCGAGCGGGAGTCGTGGGCACAGATACGCAGTATTTT.

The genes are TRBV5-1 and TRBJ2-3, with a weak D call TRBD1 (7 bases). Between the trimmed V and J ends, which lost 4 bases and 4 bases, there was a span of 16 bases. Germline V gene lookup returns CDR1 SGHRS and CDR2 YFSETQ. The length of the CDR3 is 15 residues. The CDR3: CASSLRGVVADTQYF. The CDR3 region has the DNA TGCGCCAGCAGCCTCAGGGGGGTAGTTGCAGATACGCAGTATTTT.

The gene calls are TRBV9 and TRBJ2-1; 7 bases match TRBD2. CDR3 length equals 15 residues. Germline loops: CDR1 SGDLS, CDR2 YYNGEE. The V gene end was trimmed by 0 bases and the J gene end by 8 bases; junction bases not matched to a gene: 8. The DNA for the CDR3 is TGTGCCAGCAGCGTAGCGGCTAGCGGACGGGATGAGCAGTTCTTC. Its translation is CASSVAASGRDEQFF.